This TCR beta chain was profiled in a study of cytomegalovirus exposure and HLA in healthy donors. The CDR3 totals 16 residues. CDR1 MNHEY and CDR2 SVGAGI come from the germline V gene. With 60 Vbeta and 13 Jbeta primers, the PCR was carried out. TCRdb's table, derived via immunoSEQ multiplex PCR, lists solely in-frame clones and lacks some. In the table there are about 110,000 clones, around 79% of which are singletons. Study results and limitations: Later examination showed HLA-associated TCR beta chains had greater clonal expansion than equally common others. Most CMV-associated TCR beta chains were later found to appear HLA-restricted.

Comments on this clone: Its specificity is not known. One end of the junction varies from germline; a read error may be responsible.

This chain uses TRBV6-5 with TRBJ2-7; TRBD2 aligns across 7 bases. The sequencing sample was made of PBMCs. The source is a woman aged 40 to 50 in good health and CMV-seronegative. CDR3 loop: CAGSYSALAVAYEQYF. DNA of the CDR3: TGTGCCGGCAGTTACTCGGCGCTAGCGGTTGCCTACGAGCAGTACTTC.